Listed here are 24 T cell receptor beta chains from one sample, sequenced in a study of cytomegalovirus exposure and HLA in healthy donors. PCR amplification relied on 60 Vbeta primers (plus 13 Jbeta primers). The data were produced by immunoSEQ multiplex PCR, yet TCRdb's version contains in-frame clones alone and is incomplete. Recorded for this sample: approximately 68,000 clones. Sequenced input: PBMCs. The receptors originated from a female donor in good health and CMV-seropositive.

The chain carries TRBV9 and TRBJ1-1; 8 nucleotides line up with TRBD1. The trim removed 0 bases at V and 3 bases at J, leaving 4 bases unmatched. The germline CDR1 and CDR2 sequences are SGDLS and YYNGEE. This CDR3 region has 15 residues. This chain's CDR3 is CASSVGTGKDTEAFF. CDR3 nucleotide sequence: TGTGCCAGCAGCGTAGGGACAGGGAAGGACACTGAAGCTTTCTTT.

This rearrangement joins TRBV30 to TRBJ1-5; 8 bases are shared with TRBD1. The CDR3 is made up of 14 amino acids. CDR1 and CDR2 (germline): GTSNPN, SVGIG (reference sequence). Trimming removed 1 base from V and 2 bases from J; junction bases left unmatched: 1. CDR3 protein: CAWSEDRGNQPQHF. The CDR3 DNA reads TGTGCCTGGAGTGAGGACAGGGGCAATCAGCCCCAGCATTTT. The full variable domain, completed using reference TRBV30 and TRBJ1-5, is SQTIHQWPATLVQPVGSPLSLECTVEGTSNPNLYWYRQAAGRGLQLLFYSVGIGQISSEVPQNLSASRPQDRQFILSSKKLLLSDSGFYLCAWSEDRGNQPQHFGDGTRLSIL.

The chain has TRBV7-6 and TRBJ1-2, with 9 bases identical to TRBD1. CDR3 length equals 15 residues. Germline-derived CDR1 and CDR2 are SGHVS and FNYEAQ. V lost 2 bases to trimming and J lost 8 bases; unmatched junction nucleotides: 9. As DNA, the CDR3 is TGTGCCAGCAGCTTAATTGGAGGACAGGGGCGGGGCTACACCTTC. Protein product: CASSLIGGQGRGYTF.

The chain joins TRBV2 to TRBJ1-2, with D possibly being TRBD1 (6 bases). This CDR3 spans 15 amino acids. CDR1 and CDR2 (germline): SNHLY, FYNNEI. Trimming took 6 bases from V and 1 from J, leaving 15 bases between them. The CDR3 here is CASRGSLDSNYGYTF. CDR3 DNA: TGTGCCAGCAGGGGCTCCCTGGACAGTAACTATGGCTACACCTTC. The full variable domain, its missing parts supplied by reference TRBV2 and TRBJ1-2, is EPEVTQTPSHQVTQMGQEVILRCVPISNHLYFYWYRQILGQKVEFLVSFYNNEISEKSEIFDDQFSVERPDGSNFTLKIRSTKLEDSAMYFCASRGSLDSNYGYTFGSGTRLTVV.

The genes are TRBV5-1 and TRBJ1-1, with 8 nucleotides matching TRBD1. This CDR3 is 12 amino acids long. The J segment lost 7 bases and the V segment lost 4 bases, leaving 3 bases of the junction unmatched. Germline loops: CDR1 SGHRS, CDR2 YFSETQ. The CDR3 nucleotides read TGCGCCAGCAGCCACGGACAGGGTGAAGCTTTCTTT. This gives the protein CASSHGQGEAFF.

The gene calls are TRBV6-5 and TRBJ1-1; no reliable D call. The CDR3 sequence is 12 residues long. With 6 bases removed from V and 10 bases from J, the gap between germline ends came to 15 bases. The V gene's germline CDR1 is MNHEY and CDR2 SVGAGI. CDR3: CASRKPLEGAFF. The DNA of the CDR3 is TGTGCCAGCAGAAAACCCCTCGAGGGAGCTTTCTTT.

The chain joins TRBV9 to TRBJ2-3; tentative D call: TRBD2 (6 bases). The CDR3 has 14 residues. CDR1 and CDR2 (germline): SGDLS, YYNGEE. V was pared by 4 bases and J by 2 bases, with 11 bases between. CDR3 residues: CASSPWGDTDTQYF. The CDR3 bases are TGTGCCAGCAGCCCTTGGGGGGACACAGATACGCAGTATTTT.

The V call is TRBV7-2, the J call TRBJ2-2, with D possibly matching TRBD1 (7 bases). This CDR3 is built from 16 residues. V dropped 1 base and J dropped 4 bases, with 13 bases sitting between them. The germline V gene encodes CDR1 SGHTA and CDR2 FQGNSA. CDR3 sequence: CASSLVQGRSTGELFF. For the CDR3, the DNA is TGTGCCAGCAGCTTAGTACAGGGGAGGAGCACCGGGGAGCTGTTTTTT. Full variable domain (missing parts from reference TRBV7-2 and TRBJ2-2): GAGVSQSPSNKVTEKGKDVELRCDPISGHTALYWYRQSLGQGLEFLIYFQGNSAPDKSGLPSDRFSAERTGGSVSTLTIQRTQQEDSAVYLCASSLVQGRSTGELFFGEGSRLTVL.

V and J are TRBV4-3 and TRBJ2-3; TRBD1 matches at 8 bases. The ends lost 2 bases at V and 2 bases at J; junction bases unmatched: 6. The germline V gene has CDR1 LGHNA and CDR2 YSLEER. The CDR3 runs to 16 residues. CDR3 DNA: TGCGCCAGCAGCCAAATGGCAGGGGGCATCACAGATACGCAGTATTTT. Protein sequence: CASSQMAGGITDTQYF.

CDR3 amino acids: CASKQTGTYNEQFF. CDR3 nucleotides: TGTGCCAGCAAACAGACAGGTACCTACAATGAGCAGTTCTTC. The V and J genes are TRBV6-5 and TRBJ2-1; D is possibly TRBD1 (6 bases). The germline V gene encodes CDR1 MNHEY and CDR2 SVGAGI. This CDR3 has 14 residues. Trimming removed 7 bases at V and 2 bases at J, with 12 bases between.

The genes are TRBV10-3 and TRBJ2-1; tentative D call: TRBD1 (6 bases). The CDR3 consists of 14 residues. In germline, CDR1 is ENHRY, CDR2 SYGVKD. V lost 4 bases and J lost 1, with 8 bases in between. The CDR3 loop is CAISGQDSYNEQFF. In DNA form, the CDR3 reads TGTGCCATCAGTGGACAGGATTCCTACAATGAGCAGTTCTTC.

The rearrangement uses TRBV5-1 and TRBJ2-1, with D possibly matching TRBD2 (5 bases). Germline V gene sequence: CDR1 SGHRS, CDR2 YFSETQ. This CDR3 is built from 15 residues. Trimming cost V 3 bases and J 3 bases, with 13 bases left between them. CDR3: CASSSLEDDYNEQFF. The CDR3 DNA is TGCGCCAGCAGCTCACTAGAGGATGACTACAATGAGCAGTTCTTC.

The J gene is TRBJ2-5, the V gene TRBV29-1; 10 bases are shared with TRBD2. Germline lookup yields CDR1 SQVTM and CDR2 ANQGSEA. This CDR3 has 16 amino acids. J was trimmed by 0 bases and V by 0 bases; bases with no gene match: 4. CDR3 DNA sequence: TGCAGCGTTGAAGATCTTACTAGCGGGAACCAAGAGACCCAGTACTTC. Protein sequence: CSVEDLTSGNQETQYF.

The chain recombines TRBV30 with TRBJ1-5; D may be TRBD1 (5 bases). The CDR3 is 13 residues long. Germline lookup yields CDR1 GTSNPN and CDR2 SVGIG (reference sequence). V was clipped by 4 bases and J by 3 bases, with 10 bases between them. CDR3 sequence: CAWNKGINQPQHF. The CDR3 coding sequence is TGTGCCTGGAACAAGGGGATCAATCAGCCCCAGCATTTT.

The V gene is TRBV2, the J gene TRBJ1-4; D not resolved. CDR3 length: 14 residues. The germline gives CDR1 SNHLY, CDR2 FYNNEI. Trimming removed 0 bases at V and 6 bases at J, with 8 bases between. CDR3 nucleotide sequence: TGTGCCAGCAGTGAAGCGCGTAGAGATGAAAAACTGTTTTTT. This codes for CASSEARRDEKLFF.

V is TRBV2 and J is TRBJ2-5; the match to TRBD1 covers 10 bases. The CDR3 consists of 14 residues. The ends lost 9 bases at V and 5 bases at J; junction bases unmatched: 9. From germline, CDR1 is SNHLY and CDR2 FYNNEI. The CDR3 DNA sequence: TGTGCCAGACACCGGGACAGGGGCCGGGAGACCCAGTACTTC. Translated, it gives CARHRDRGRETQYF.

This sequence joins TRBV7-2 and TRBJ2-7; D not resolved. Germline lookup yields CDR1 SGHTA and CDR2 FQGNSA. Trimming took 6 bases from V and 2 from J, leaving 11 bases between them. CDR3 size: 13 residues. For the CDR3, the DNA is TGTGCCAGCAGTCCAAACATCGCCTACGAGCAGTACTTC. Encoded protein: CASSPNIAYEQYF. The whole variable domain, filled in from reference TRBV7-2 and TRBJ2-7, reads GAGVSQSPSNKVTEKGKDVELRCDPISGHTALYWYRQSLGQGLEFLIYFQGNSAPDKSGLPSDRFSAERTGGSVSTLTIQRTQQEDSAVYLCASSPNIAYEQYFGPGTRLTVT.

The V call is TRBV27, the J call TRBJ2-7, with no clear D. The CDR3 runs to 16 residues. Germline assignment: CDR1 MNHEY and CDR2 SMNVEV (reference sequence). The V gene lost 7 bases and the J gene lost 2 bases, with 21 bases spanning the gap. CDR3 in DNA: TGTGCCAGCACCTTGAGAATAGCCGAGCCTCCCTACGAGCAGTACTTC. Protein sequence: CASTLRIAEPPYEQYF.

The V gene is TRBV27, the J gene TRBJ1-4, with a possible D match to TRBD1 (6 bases). Germline CDR1 and CDR2: MNHEY and SMNVEV (reference sequence). The V end was cut by 2 bases, the J end by 8 bases, with 12 bases between. CDR3 length equals 14 residues. CDR3 sequence (DNA): TGTGCCAGCAGTTTACAGGGGCGCGGAGAAAAACTGTTTTTT. It specifies CASSLQGRGEKLFF.

The rearrangement joins TRBV29-1 to TRBJ2-3, with D hard to call. The CDR3 is 11 amino acids. The V end was cut by 5 bases, the J end by 4 bases, with 7 bases between. Germline V CDR1 and CDR2: SQVTM, ANQGSEA. Here the CDR3 reads CSVKRSDTQYF. CDR3 coding DNA: TGCAGCGTTAAGCGATCAGATACGCAGTATTTT.

J is TRBJ1-2 and V is TRBV5-4, with D perhaps TRBD1 (5 bases). The CDR3 extends over 15 amino acids. Germline V gives CDR1 SGHNT, CDR2 YYREEE (reference sequence). V was shortened by 0 bases and J by 3 bases, with 12 bases between the two germline ends. Here the CDR3 reads CASSLAGGFYYGYTF. Written as DNA, the CDR3 is TGTGCCAGCAGCTTGGCGGGGGGATTTTACTATGGCTACACCTTC. The full variable domain, its missing parts supplied by reference TRBV5-4 and TRBJ1-2, is ETGVTQSPTHLIKTRGQQVTLRCSSQSGHNTVSWYQQALGQGPQFIFQYYREEENGRGNFPPRFSGLQFPNYSSELNVNALELDDSALYLCASSLAGGFYYGYTFGSGTRLTVV.

V and J are TRBV27 and TRBJ1-2; maybe TRBD1 (6 bases). The CDR3 sequence is 13 residues long. V lost 2 bases, J lost 6 bases, and 10 bases lay in between. Germline CDR1 is MNHEY and CDR2 is SMNVEV (reference sequence). The CDR3 bases are TGTGCCAGCAGTTTACAGGGGTCGGATGGCTACACCTTC. The encoded protein is CASSLQGSDGYTF.

The rearrangement uses TRBV7-9 and TRBJ2-7, with TRBD2 identical over 10 bases. V shed 3 bases and J 5 bases; nucleotides not matched to a gene: 16. Germline values: CDR1 SEHNR, CDR2 FQNEAQ (reference sequence). The CDR3 sequence is 18 residues long. The CDR3 loop is CASSLGSSGRAAGDEQYF. DNA for the CDR3: TGTGCCAGCAGCTTGGGATCGAGCGGGAGGGCCGCTGGAGACGAGCAGTACTTC.

V is TRBV15 and J is TRBJ1-5, with 8 positions matching TRBD1. Trimming at V came to 1 base and at J to 6 bases, leaving 5 bases not matched to a gene. The CDR3 totals 15 residues. CDR1 and CDR2 (germline): LNHNV, YYDKDF (reference sequence). This chain's CDR3 is CATSRVAGTGQPQHF. DNA for the CDR3: TGTGCCACCAGCAGAGTTGCCGGGACAGGTCAGCCCCAGCATTTT. Variable domain in full (rest from reference TRBV15 and TRBJ1-5): DAMVIQNPRYQVTQFGKPVTLSCSQTLNHNVMYWYQQKSSQAPKLLFHYYDKDFNNEADTPDNFQSRRPNTSFCFLDIRSPGLGDTAMYLCATSRVAGTGQPQHFGDGTRLSIL.